A selection of T cell receptor beta chains follows, all from one sample in a study of shared clonotypes between healthy human individuals. Sequencing was performed with immunoSEQ multiplex PCR; in TCRdb, only in-frame clones are kept and a portion is missing. In the table there are approximately 1.9 million clones, around 93% of which are singletons. Sequenced: naive CD8+ T cells from PBMCs. The source of these receptors is a man between 18 and 29 years old in good health. Some clones in this sample may be carry-over from other donors' samples. CDR3s include the opening cysteine and the closing phenylalanine or tryptophan. A D gene is named only where the DNA matches it firmly. Clone sizes are given selectively: once, few, many, or a class where the clone is expanded.

j_gene | abundance | d_gene | v_gene | CDR3aa | CDR3nt
TRBJ2-5 | once | NA | TRBV7-9 | CASSDGRWNF | TGTGCCAGCAGTGACGGAAGGTGGAACTTC
TRBJ2-7 | NA | TRBD2 | TRBV30 | CAWSVGASGSNEQYF | TGTGCCTGGAGTGTAGGGGCTAGCGGGAGTAACGAGCAGTACTTC
TRBJ2-3 | NA | TRBD1 | TRBV6-5 | CASSRTGETDTQYF | TGTGCCAGCAGTCGGACAGGGGAAACAGATACGCAGTATTTT
TRBJ1-1 | NA | NA | TRBV19 | CASSIGQNTEAFF | TGTGCCAGTAGTATAGGGCAGAACACTGAAGCTTTCTTT
TRBJ1-1 | NA | NA | TRBV2 | CASRYLVAFF | TGTGCCAGCAGGTACCTCGTGGCTTTCTTT
TRBJ2-1 | once | NA | TRBV4-3 | CASSPSGPGEVEQFF | TGCGCCAGCAGCCCTTCGGGCCCCGGCGAAGTAGAGCAGTTCTTC
TRBJ2-7 | NA | NA | TRBV2 | CASKVAGVSYEQYF | TGTGCCAGCAAGGTGGCAGGAGTCTCCTACGAGCAGTACTTC
TRBJ2-2 | NA | TRBD2 | TRBV6-5 | CASSYGGTSTGELFF | TGTGCCAGCAGTTACGGGGGGACTAGCACCGGGGAGCTGTTTTTT
TRBJ2-7 | NA | NA | TRBV6-1 | CASSEALGRAYEQYF | TGTGCCAGCAGTGAAGCGCTAGGCAGGGCTTACGAGCAGTACTTC
TRBJ1-2 | once | TRBD1 | TRBV28 | CASETPIISVYQGGGGYTF | TGTGCCAGCGAGACCCCAATCATCTCAGTTTATCAGGGGGGAGGTGGCTACACCTTC
TRBJ2-2 | NA | NA | TRBV4-1 | CASSRRNTGELFF | TGCGCCAGCAGTCGAAGGAACACCGGGGAGCTGTTTTTT
TRBJ1-1 | NA | NA | TRBV11-2 | CASSLFPSVPVNTEAFF | TGTGCCAGCAGCTTGTTCCCTTCGGTGCCAGTGAACACTGAAGCTTTCTTT
TRBJ2-2 | NA | TRBD1 | TRBV7-9 | CASSPAGQENTGELFF | TGTGCCAGCAGCCCCGCGGGACAGGAGAACACCGGGGAGCTGTTTTTT
TRBJ2-1 | NA | TRBD2 | TRBV6-5 | CASSYWTSGTNNEQFF | TGTGCCAGCAGTTACTGGACTAGCGGGACAAACAATGAGCAGTTCTTC
TRBJ2-5 | NA | TRBD2 | TRBV7-8 | CASSPYTSGQETQYF | TGTGCCAGCAGCCCTTACACTAGCGGCCAAGAGACCCAGTACTTC
TRBJ2-1 | NA | NA | TRBV2 | CASRQLYNEQFF | TGTGCCAGCCGACAGCTTTACAATGAGCAGTTCTTC
TRBJ2-4 | NA | TRBD1 | TRBV5-1 | CASSLAGGRDIQYF | TGCGCCAGCAGCTTGGCAGGGGGCCGAGACATTCAGTACTTC
TRBJ1-4 | NA | NA | TRBV5-8 | CASSLRGFGEKLFF | TGTGCCAGCAGCTTGCGTGGTTTCGGAGAAAAACTGTTTTTT
TRBJ1-5 | NA | NA | TRBV28 | CASILAGQRWQPQHF | TGTGCCAGCATCTTAGCGGGGCAACGGTGGCAGCCCCAGCATTTT
TRBJ2-1 | NA | NA | TRBV7-2 | CASSLGPGSPFDEQFF | TGTGCCAGCAGCTTAGGGCCGGGAAGCCCTTTCGATGAGCAGTTCTTC
TRBJ2-5 | NA | NA | TRBV7-9 | CASSHRLGGREETQYF | TGTGCCAGCAGCCACCGTCTTGGGGGAAGGGAGGAGACCCAGTACTTC
TRBJ1-1 | NA | NA | TRBV13 | CASSPSRTTEAFF | TGTGCCAGCAGCCCTAGCAGAACCACTGAAGCTTTCTTT
TRBJ2-7 | NA | NA | TRBV6-6 | CASSSPFANQNYEQYF | TGTGCCAGCAGTTCGCCCTTTGCCAACCAAAACTACGAGCAGTACTTC
TRBJ1-1 | NA | NA | TRBV4-3 | CASSQDRMNTEAFF | TGCGCCAGCAGCCAGGACAGAATGAACACTGAAGCTTTCTTT
TRBJ2-1 | once | NA | TRBV10-3 | CAISDGGSNEQFF | TGTGCCATCAGTGATGGGGGGAGCAATGAGCAGTTCTTC
TRBJ1-5 | once | TRBD1 | TRBV15 | CATSRDRDRNNQPQHF | TGTGCCACCAGCAGAGACCGGGACAGGAACAATCAGCCCCAGCATTTT
TRBJ2-7 | NA | TRBD1 | TRBV7-9 | CASSYARTGSPYEQYF | TGTGCCAGCAGCTACGCCCGGACAGGGTCGCCCTACGAGCAGTACTTC
TRBJ2-1 | NA | NA | TRBV9 | CASSVIRESEQFF | TGTGCCAGCAGCGTAATACGCGAGAGTGAGCAGTTCTTC
TRBJ2-2 | once | NA | TRBV27 | CASSWVAPTSGELFF | TGTGCCAGCTCTTGGGTAGCCCCTACGTCCGGGGAGCTGTTTTTT
TRBJ2-7 | NA | NA | TRBV2 | CASSESVASSYEQYF | TGTGCCAGCAGTGAAAGCGTAGCGAGCTCCTACGAGCAGTACTTC
TRBJ1-2 | once | TRBD1 | TRBV5-1 | CASSPRTGANYGYTF | TGCGCCAGCAGCCCCAGGACAGGGGCTAACTATGGCTACACCTTC
TRBJ2-1 | NA | TRBD2 | TRBV13 | CASSLGGRAANEQFF | TGTGCCAGCAGCTTAGGAGGGAGGGCCGCCAATGAGCAGTTCTTC
TRBJ1-2 | NA | NA | TRBV5-4 | CASLKWGEHLYGYTF | TGTGCCAGCTTAAAGTGGGGGGAACACCTCTATGGCTACACCTTC
TRBJ2-2 | once | NA | TRBV4-2 | CASSQEPGLGNTGELFF | TGTGCCAGCAGCCAAGAGCCCGGCCTGGGTAACACCGGGGAGCTGTTTTTT
TRBJ1-1 | NA | NA | TRBV11-3 | CASSPRLSLRCRMNTEAFF | TGTGCCAGCAGCCCAAGACTTAGCCTACGATGCAGAATGAACACTGAAGCTTTCTTT
TRBJ2-3 | NA | NA | TRBV7-3 | CASSNSGFSGDTQYF | TGTGCCAGCAGCAATAGCGGATTTTCTGGAGATACGCAGTATTTT
TRBJ2-7 | NA | NA | TRBV7-6 | CASSARRSLEQYF | TGTGCCAGCAGCGCCCGACGGAGCCTGGAGCAGTACTTC
TRBJ1-2 | once | NA | TRBV7-9 | CASSSGNRDYGYTF | TGTGCCAGCAGCAGCGGGAACAGGGACTATGGCTACACCTTC
TRBJ1-3 | NA | NA | TRBV10-2 | CAAHSGRSGNTIYF | TGCGCCGCCCATTCAGGACGCTCTGGAAACACCATATATTTT
TRBJ2-7 | NA | TRBD2 | TRBV27 | CASSSAQRAGGRWYEQYF | TGTGCCAGCAGCTCGGCCCAGAGGGCGGGAGGGCGCTGGTACGAGCAGTACTTC
TRBJ1-1 | NA | NA | TRBV2 | CASRKGTVMNTEAFF | TGTGCCAGCAGGAAGGGGACGGTTATGAACACTGAAGCTTTCTTT
TRBJ2-1 | NA | NA | TRBV7-2 | CASSLPSSSPVRFF | TGTGCCAGCAGCTTACCGAGCAGTTCTCCCGTACGGTTCTTC
TRBJ1-4 | NA | NA | TRBV19 | CASSTGHPVSEKLFF | TGTGCCAGTAGTACGGGACATCCCGTAAGTGAAAAACTGTTTTTT
TRBJ2-1 | NA | TRBD2 | TRBV27 | CASSILQREISYNEQFF | TGTGCCAGCAGTATCCTACAGCGGGAGATCTCCTACAATGAGCAGTTCTTC
TRBJ2-1 | NA | NA | TRBV28 | CASSLRGPYNEQFF | TGTGCCAGCAGTTTACGGGGACCTTACAATGAGCAGTTCTTC
TRBJ2-6 | NA | NA | TRBV7-9 | CASRSVGGTGANVLTF | TGTGCCAGCAGATCTGTCGGAGGGACTGGGGCCAACGTCCTGACTTTC
TRBJ2-7 | NA | TRBD1 | TRBV10-3 | CAITNSDRDERYF | TGTGCCATCACCAACTCAGACAGGGACGAGCGGTACTTC
TRBJ1-2 | NA | NA | TRBV6-6 | CASKSPGDNYGYTF | TGTGCCAGCAAGTCACCCGGCGATAACTATGGCTACACCTTC
TRBJ1-5 | NA | NA | TRBV4-1 | CASSQVPSSEPQHF | TGCGCCAGCAGCCAAGTGCCGTCCAGTGAGCCCCAGCATTTT
TRBJ1-2 | NA | NA | TRBV5-4 | CASSSLGEGRDYGYTF | TGTGCCAGCAGCTCCCTGGGTGAGGGGCGCGACTATGGCTACACCTTC
TRBJ2-2 | NA | NA | TRBV19 | CASGQSTGELFF | TGTGCCAGTGGACAGTCCACCGGGGAGCTGTTTTTT
TRBJ2-1 | NA | TRBD1 | TRBV9 | CASSVQGVNEQFF | TGTGCCAGCAGCGTACAGGGGGTCAATGAGCAGTTCTTC
TRBJ2-7 | once | NA | TRBV9 | CASSELDGPYEQYF | TGTGCCAGCAGCGAGCTAGACGGACCCTACGAGCAGTACTTC
TRBJ2-7 | NA | NA | TRBV6-6 | CASSYRQVPSYEQYF | TGTGCCAGCAGTTATAGACAGGTCCCCTCCTACGAGCAGTACTTC
TRBJ1-5 | NA | NA | TRBV19 | CASSMGWESNQPQHF | TGTGCCAGTAGCATGGGGTGGGAAAGCAATCAGCCCCAGCATTTT
TRBJ1-5 | NA | TRBD1 | TRBV2 | CASSGLTGGDQPQHF | TGTGCCAGCAGTGGCCTGACAGGGGGGGATCAGCCCCAGCATTTT